The rows below give T cell receptor beta chains drawn from one sample of a study of shared clonotypes between healthy human individuals. Clones were sequenced by immunoSEQ multiplex PCR, and TCRdb holds only the in-frame ones, with some missing. The repertoire consists of some 1.5 million clones, with 98% occurring once and the leading ten covering roughly 0.42%. The sequenced sample consisted of naive CD4+ T cells sorted from blood. All receptors derive from a young man in good health. Both conserved end residues are part of each CDR3. D genes are given only for firm matches. Only some rows state a clone size, as once, few, many or a class for expanded clones.

TRBV19,-,-,TRBJ1-5,13,TGTGCCAGTAGGTCAAATAGCAATCAGCCCCAGCATTTT,CASRSNSNQPQHF
TRBV28,-,-,TRBJ1-1,14,TGTGCCAGCACTCAGTTGGGGGAGGACACTGAAGCTTTCTTT,CASTQLGEDTEAFF
TRBV5-4,-,-,TRBJ2-2,15,TGTGCCAGCAGCTTGATAGGGCGAAACGCCGGGGAGCTGTTTTTT,CASSLIGRNAGELFF
TRBV5-4,once,TRBD2,TRBJ2-3,14,TGTGCCAGCAGCTGGGGGACTACAACAGATACGCAGTATTTT,CASSWGTTTDTQYF
TRBV9,-,-,TRBJ2-2,12,TGTGCCAGCAGCATCGGCACCGGGGAGCTGTTTTTT,CASSIGTGELFF
TRBV7-2,once,TRBD1,TRBJ2-2,17,TGTGCCAGCAGCTTAGCGGGGACAGGGTATTACACCGGGGAGCTGTTTTTT,CASSLAGTGYYTGELFF
TRBV27,-,-,TRBJ2-5,14,TGTGCCAGCAGTTTAGCTGGCTTCCAAGAGACCCAGTACTTC,CASSLAGFQETQYF
TRBV29-1,-,-,TRBJ1-5,15,TGCAGCGTTGAAGAGTCGCGGAAGGGCAATCAGCCCCAGCATTTT,CSVEESRKGNQPQHF
TRBV5-1,-,-,TRBJ2-2,15,TGCGCCAGCAGCCTTGGCGCCTCGGGACCCGGGGAGCTGTTTTTT,CASSLGASGPGELFF
TRBV14,-,-,TRBJ1-2,14,TGTGCCAGCAGCCATTCAGGGGTGAACTATGGCTACACCTTC,CASSHSGVNYGYTF
TRBV4-3,-,TRBD2,TRBJ2-1,18,TGCGCCAGCAGCCAAGCTAAGACTAGCGGGACAAATTACAATGAGCAGTTCTTC,CASSQAKTSGTNYNEQFF
TRBV9,-,-,TRBJ1-3,16,TGTGCCAGCAGCGTAACCGGCCGGACCCCCGGAAACACCATATATTTT,CASSVTGRTPGNTIYF
TRBV11-2,-,TRBD2,TRBJ2-1,16,TGTGTCTCAGCGGCGGCTAGCGGGAGGTCCGTCGATGAGCAGTTCTTC,CVSAAASGRSVDEQFF
TRBV18,-,TRBD1,TRBJ2-2,15,TGTGCCAGCTCACCTACACAGGGGGCGTTCCGGGAGCTGTTTTTT,CASSPTQGAFRELFF
TRBV5-1,-,TRBD1,TRBJ2-1,16,TGCGCCAGCAGCTTCTATTCCGGGACAGGGTTGAGTGAGCAGTTCTTC,CASSFYSGTGLSEQFF
TRBV2,-,-,TRBJ2-5,13,TGTGCCAGCAGCTCCTACAGGGTAGAGACCCAGTACTTC,CASSSYRVETQYF
TRBV7-2,-,TRBD2,TRBJ2-7,13,TGTGCCAGCAGCTCGGGACTAGAGGCCGAGCAGTACTTC,CASSSGLEAEQYF
TRBV9,once,TRBD2,TRBJ2-3,15,TGTGCCAGCAGCTCACTAGCGGGAGGCCCGGGTACGCAGTATTTT,CASSSLAGGPGTQYF
TRBV7-2,-,-,TRBJ2-3,14,TGTGCCAGCAGCTCCGGCTCTAGCACAGATACGCAGTATTTT,CASSSGSSTDTQYF
TRBV20-1,-,-,TRBJ2-3,10,TGCAGTGCTACCACAGATACGCAGTATTTT,CSATTDTQYF
TRBV5-4,-,TRBD1,TRBJ2-2,15,TGTGCCAGCAGCCTACAGGGGGCGCTCACCGGGGAGCTGTTTTTT,CASSLQGALTGELFF
TRBV6-5,-,-,TRBJ2-1,14,TGTGCCAGCAGTTACTCGGCTAGCGACAATGAGCAGTTCTTC,CASSYSASDNEQFF
TRBV18,-,-,TRBJ2-5,15,TGTGCCAGCTCACCACGTGCCGGGGGTCGGGAGACCCAGTACTTC,CASSPRAGGRETQYF
TRBV28,-,-,TRBJ1-2,9,TGTGCCAGCGGGCCCCCCCTTCTCTTC,CASGPPLLF
TRBV9,-,TRBD2,TRBJ2-2,17,TGTGCCAGCAGCGTAGGGTCCGGCGGGAGGAACACCGGGGAGCTGTTTTTT,CASSVGSGGRNTGELFF
TRBV6-5,few,-,TRBJ1-2,12,TGTGCCAGTACAGGCACAAACTATGGCTACACCTTC,CASTGTNYGYTF
TRBV19,-,-,TRBJ1-2,14,TGTGCCAGTAGTCCACAGGGTGTAGACTATGGCTACACCTTC,CASSPQGVDYGYTF
TRBV7-2,-,-,TRBJ2-5,11,TGTGCCAGCAGCCCCAAAGAGACCCAGTACTTC,CASSPKETQYF
TRBV27,-,TRBD2,TRBJ2-3,17,TGTGCCAGCAGACAAGGGACTAGCGGACAGTACACAGATACGCAGTATTTT,CASRQGTSGQYTDTQYF
TRBV7-7,-,-,TRBJ2-5,13,TGTGCTAGCAGCTGGGGCAGACAGGAGACCCAGTACTTC,CASSWGRQETQYF
TRBV7-9,-,-,TRBJ1-3,15,TGTGCCAGCAGAGGCAGTGTGGACTCTGGAAACACCATATATTTT,CASRGSVDSGNTIYF
TRBV12-5,-,-,TRBJ2-2,14,TGTGCTAGTGGTTTCCTCCCCGGGGCCGGGGAGCTGTTTTTT,CASGFLPGAGELFF
TRBV2,once,TRBD2,TRBJ2-1,15,TGTGCCAGCAGTGCCAGCGGGAGTGCCTACAATGAGCAGTTCTTC,CASSASGSAYNEQFF
TRBV29-1,-,TRBD1,TRBJ1-2,11,TGCAGCGCTGGACAGGGTGGGGGCTACACCTTC,CSAGQGGGYTF
TRBV27,-,-,TRBJ2-2,15,TGTGCCAGCAGTTGGAGAGGGAGTTTCCCCGGGGAGCTGTTTTTT,CASSWRGSFPGELFF
TRBV28,-,TRBD1,TRBJ1-5,14,TGTGCCAGCAGTTCTCAGGGGACAGGGGGGGGAAAGCATTTT,CASSSQGTGGGKHF
TRBV2,once,-,TRBJ2-3,13,TGTGCCAGCAGTGAAGCCTACGAGGATACGCAGTATTTT,CASSEAYEDTQYF
TRBV10-3,-,-,TRBJ1-3,15,TGTGCCATCAGTGAGTCCGGGGGCTCTGGAAACACCATATATTTT,CAISESGGSGNTIYF
TRBV23-1,-,-,TRBJ2-5,15,TGCGCCAGCAGTCAATCCTGGGCTCGACAAGAGACCCAGTACTTC,CASSQSWARQETQYF